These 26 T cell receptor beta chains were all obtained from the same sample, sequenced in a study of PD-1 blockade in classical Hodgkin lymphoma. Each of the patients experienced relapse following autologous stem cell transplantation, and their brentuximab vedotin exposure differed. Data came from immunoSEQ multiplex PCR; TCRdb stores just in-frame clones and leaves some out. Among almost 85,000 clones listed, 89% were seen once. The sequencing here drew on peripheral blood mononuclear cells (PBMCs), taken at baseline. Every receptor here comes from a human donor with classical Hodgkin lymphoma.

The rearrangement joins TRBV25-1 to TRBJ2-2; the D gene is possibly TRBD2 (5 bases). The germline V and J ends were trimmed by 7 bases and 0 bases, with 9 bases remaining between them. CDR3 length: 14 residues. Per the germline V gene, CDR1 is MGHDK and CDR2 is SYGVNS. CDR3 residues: CASKDGANTGELFF. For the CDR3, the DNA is TGTGCCAGCAAGGACGGGGCGAACACCGGGGAGCTGTTTTTT.

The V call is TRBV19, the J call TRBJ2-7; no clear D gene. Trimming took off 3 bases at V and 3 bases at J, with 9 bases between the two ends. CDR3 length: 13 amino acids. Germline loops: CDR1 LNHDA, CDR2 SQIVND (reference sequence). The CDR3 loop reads CASSIGEYYEQYF. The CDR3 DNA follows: TGTGCCAGTAGTATCGGCGAGTACTACGAGCAGTACTTC.

CDR3 nucleotide sequence: TGTGCCAGCAGTTTAGCGGGACGGGAGCAGTACTTC. Its translation: CASSLAGREQYF. The V call is TRBV6-6, the J call TRBJ2-7, with TRBD2 identical over 8 bases. Trimming at V came to 4 bases and at J to 7 bases, leaving 3 bases not matched to a gene. There are 12 residues in the CDR3. Germline loops: CDR1 MNHNY, CDR2 SVGAGI (reference sequence).

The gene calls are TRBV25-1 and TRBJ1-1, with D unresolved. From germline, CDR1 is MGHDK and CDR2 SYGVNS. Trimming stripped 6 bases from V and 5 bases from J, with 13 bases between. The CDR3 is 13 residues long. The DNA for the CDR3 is TGTGCCAGCAGAGCCCTACAGAGTACTGAAGCTTTCTTT. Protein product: CASRALQSTEAFF.

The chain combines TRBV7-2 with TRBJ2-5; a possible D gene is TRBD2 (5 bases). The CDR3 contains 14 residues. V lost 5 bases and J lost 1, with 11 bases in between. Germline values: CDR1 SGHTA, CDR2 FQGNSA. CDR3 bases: TGTGCCAGCAGCGTTAGCGCAATCCAAGAGACCCAGTACTTC. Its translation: CASSVSAIQETQYF. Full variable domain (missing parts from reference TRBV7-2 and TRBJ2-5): GAGVSQSPSNKVTEKGKDVELRCDPISGHTALYWYRQSLGQGLEFLIYFQGNSAPDKSGLPSDRFSAERTGGSVSTLTIQRTQQEDSAVYLCASSVSAIQETQYFGPGTRLLVL.

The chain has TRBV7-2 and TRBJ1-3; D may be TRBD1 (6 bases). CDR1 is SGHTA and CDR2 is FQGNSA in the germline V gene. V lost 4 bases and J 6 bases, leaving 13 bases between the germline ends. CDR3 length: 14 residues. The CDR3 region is CASSSSQGVNTIYF. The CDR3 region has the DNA TGTGCCAGCAGCTCTTCACAGGGTGTAAACACCATATATTTT.

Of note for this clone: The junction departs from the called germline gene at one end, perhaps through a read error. CDR3 in DNA: TGTGCCAGCACCCGAAGGGACTACCAAAAGACCCAGTACTTC. It specifies CASTRRDYQKTQYF. The J gene is TRBJ2-5, the V gene TRBV5-6; 7 nucleotides agree with TRBD2. Germline V CDR1 and CDR2: SGHDT, YYEEEE. The CDR3 totals 14 residues.

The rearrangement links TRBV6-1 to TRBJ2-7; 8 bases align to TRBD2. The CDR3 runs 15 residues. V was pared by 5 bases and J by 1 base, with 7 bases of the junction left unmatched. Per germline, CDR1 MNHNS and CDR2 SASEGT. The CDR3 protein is CASSLSGSRSYEQYF. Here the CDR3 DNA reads TGTGCCAGCAGTCTCAGCGGGAGTAGGTCCTACGAGCAGTACTTC.

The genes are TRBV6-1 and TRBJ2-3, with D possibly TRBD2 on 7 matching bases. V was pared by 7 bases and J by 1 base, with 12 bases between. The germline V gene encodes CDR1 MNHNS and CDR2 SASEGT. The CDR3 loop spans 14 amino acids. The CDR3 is CASTPGGRTDTQYF. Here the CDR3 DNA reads TGTGCCAGCACTCCCGGGGGGCGCACAGATACGCAGTATTTT.

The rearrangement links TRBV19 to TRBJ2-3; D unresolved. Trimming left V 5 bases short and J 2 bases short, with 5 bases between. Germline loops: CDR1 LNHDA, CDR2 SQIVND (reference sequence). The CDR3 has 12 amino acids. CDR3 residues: CASSRYTDTQYF. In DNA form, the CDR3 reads TGTGCCAGTAGTCGTTACACAGATACGCAGTATTTT.

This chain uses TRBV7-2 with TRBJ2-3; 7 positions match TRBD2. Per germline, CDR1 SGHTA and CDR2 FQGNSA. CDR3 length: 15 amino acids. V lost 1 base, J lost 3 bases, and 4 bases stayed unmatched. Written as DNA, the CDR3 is TGTGCCAGCAGCTTAGATCGCGGGAGAACAGATACGCAGTATTTT. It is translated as CASSLDRGRTDTQYF.

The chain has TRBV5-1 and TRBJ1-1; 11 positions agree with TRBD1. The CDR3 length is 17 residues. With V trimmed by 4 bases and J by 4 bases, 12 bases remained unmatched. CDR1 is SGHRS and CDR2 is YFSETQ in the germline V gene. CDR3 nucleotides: TGCGCCAGCAGCGTGGACGGGACAGGGGGTCGATCCACTGAAGCTTTCTTT. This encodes CASSVDGTGGRSTEAFF.

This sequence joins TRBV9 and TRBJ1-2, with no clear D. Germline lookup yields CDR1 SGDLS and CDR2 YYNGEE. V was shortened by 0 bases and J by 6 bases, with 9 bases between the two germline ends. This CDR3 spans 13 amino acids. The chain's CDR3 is CASSVGGYDGYTF. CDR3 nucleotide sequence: TGTGCCAGCAGCGTAGGGGGATATGATGGCTACACCTTC. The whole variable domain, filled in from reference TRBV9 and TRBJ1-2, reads DSGVTQTPKHLITATGQRVTLRCSPRSGDLSVYWYQQSLDQGLQFLIQYYNGEERAKGNILERFSAQQFPDLHSELNLSSLELGDSALYFCASSVGGYDGYTFGSGTRLTVV.

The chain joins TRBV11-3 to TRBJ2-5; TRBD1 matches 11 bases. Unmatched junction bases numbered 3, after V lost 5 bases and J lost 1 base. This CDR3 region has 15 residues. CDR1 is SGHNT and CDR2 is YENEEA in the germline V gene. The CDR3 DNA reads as TGTGCCAGCAGCGACGGGACAGGGGGCCAAGAGACCCAGTACTTC. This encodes CASSDGTGGQETQYF.

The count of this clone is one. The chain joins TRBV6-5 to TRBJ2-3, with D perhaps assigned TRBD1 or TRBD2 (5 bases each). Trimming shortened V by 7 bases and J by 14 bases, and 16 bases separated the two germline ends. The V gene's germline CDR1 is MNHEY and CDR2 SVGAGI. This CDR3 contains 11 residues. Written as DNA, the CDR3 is TGTGCCAGCACCTCCGGGACGGGGCTGTATTTT. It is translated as CASTSGTGLYF.

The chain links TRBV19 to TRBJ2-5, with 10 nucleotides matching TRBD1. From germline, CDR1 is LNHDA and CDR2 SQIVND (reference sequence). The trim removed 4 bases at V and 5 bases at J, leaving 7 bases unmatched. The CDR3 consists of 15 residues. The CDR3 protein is CASSRRDRGLETQYF. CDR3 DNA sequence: TGTGCCAGTAGTAGACGGGACAGGGGATTGGAGACCCAGTACTTC.

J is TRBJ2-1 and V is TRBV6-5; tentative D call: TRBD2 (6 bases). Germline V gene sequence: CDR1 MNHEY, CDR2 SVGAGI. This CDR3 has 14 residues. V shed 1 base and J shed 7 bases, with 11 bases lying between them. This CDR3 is CASSYLGGINEQFF. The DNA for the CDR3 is TGTGCCAGCAGTTACTTGGGCGGGATTAATGAGCAGTTCTTC.

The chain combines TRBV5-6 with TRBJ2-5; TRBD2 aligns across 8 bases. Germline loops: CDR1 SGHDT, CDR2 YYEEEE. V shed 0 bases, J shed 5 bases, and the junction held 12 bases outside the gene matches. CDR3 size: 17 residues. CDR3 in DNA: TGTGCCAGCAGCTTGGCGACTAGCGCAGCCCGAGTGGAGACCCAGTACTTC. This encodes CASSLATSAARVETQYF. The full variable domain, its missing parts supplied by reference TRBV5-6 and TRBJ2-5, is DAGVTQSPTHLIKTRGQQVTLRCSPKSGHDTVSWYQQALGQGPQFIFQYYEEEERQRGNFPDRFSGHQFPNYSSELNVNALLLGDSALYLCASSLATSAARVETQYFGPGTRLLVL.

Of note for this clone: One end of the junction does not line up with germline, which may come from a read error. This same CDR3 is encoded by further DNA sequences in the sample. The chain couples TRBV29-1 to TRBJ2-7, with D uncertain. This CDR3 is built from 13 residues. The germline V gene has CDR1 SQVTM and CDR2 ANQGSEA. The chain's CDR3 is CSVDTDGTYEQYF. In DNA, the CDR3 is TGCAGTGTTGACACGGACGGAACCTACGAGCAGTACTTC.

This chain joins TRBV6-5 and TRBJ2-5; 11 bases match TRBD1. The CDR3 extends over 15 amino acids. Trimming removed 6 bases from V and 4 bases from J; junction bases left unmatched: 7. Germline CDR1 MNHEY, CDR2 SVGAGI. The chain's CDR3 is CASSSGTGGGETQYF. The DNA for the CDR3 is TGTGCCAGCAGCTCCGGGACAGGGGGGGGAGAGACCCAGTACTTC.

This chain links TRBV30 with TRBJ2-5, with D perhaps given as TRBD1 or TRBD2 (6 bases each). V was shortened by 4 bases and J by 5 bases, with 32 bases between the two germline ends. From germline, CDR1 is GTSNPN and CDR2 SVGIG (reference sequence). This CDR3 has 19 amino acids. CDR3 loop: CAWNDRGREGVFISETQYF. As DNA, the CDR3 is TGTGCCTGGAATGACCGGGGGCGCGAGGGGGTGTTCATTTCGGAGACCCAGTACTTC.

As DNA, the CDR3 is TGTGCCAGCAGGGCAGGGGGCGGAAACTATGGCTACACCTTC. It specifies CASRAGGGNYGYTF. The rearrangement links TRBV2 to TRBJ1-2; 8 bases map to TRBD1. This CDR3 is built from 14 residues. The V gene's germline CDR1 is SNHLY and CDR2 FYNNEI. J lost 2 bases, V lost 6 bases, and 5 bases had no gene match.

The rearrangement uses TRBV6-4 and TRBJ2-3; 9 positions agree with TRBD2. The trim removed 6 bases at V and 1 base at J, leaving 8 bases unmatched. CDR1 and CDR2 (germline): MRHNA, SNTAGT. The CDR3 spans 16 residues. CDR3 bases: TGTGCCAGCAGGGGGGGACTAGCCGAGGGCACAGATACGCAGTATTTT. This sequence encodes CASRGGLAEGTDTQYF.

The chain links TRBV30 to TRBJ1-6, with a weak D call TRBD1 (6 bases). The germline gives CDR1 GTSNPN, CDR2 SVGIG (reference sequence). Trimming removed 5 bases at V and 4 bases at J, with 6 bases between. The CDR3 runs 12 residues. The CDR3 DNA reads TGTGCCTGGGACAGGTATAATTCACCCCTCCACTTT. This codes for CAWDRYNSPLHF.

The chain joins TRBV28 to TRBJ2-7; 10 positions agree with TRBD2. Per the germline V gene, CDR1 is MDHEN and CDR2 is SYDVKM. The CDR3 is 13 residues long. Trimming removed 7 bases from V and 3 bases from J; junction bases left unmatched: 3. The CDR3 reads CASTSSGSYEQYF. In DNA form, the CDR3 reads TGTGCCAGCACTTCTAGCGGGAGCTACGAGCAGTACTTC.

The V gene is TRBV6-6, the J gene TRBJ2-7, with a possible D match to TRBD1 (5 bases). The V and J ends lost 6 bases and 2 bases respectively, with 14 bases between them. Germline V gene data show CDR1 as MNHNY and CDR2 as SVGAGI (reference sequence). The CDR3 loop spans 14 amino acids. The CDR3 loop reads CASSLPDSTYEQYF. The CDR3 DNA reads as TGTGCCAGCAGCCTCCCCGACAGTACCTACGAGCAGTACTTC.